This TCR beta chain was profiled in a study of blood T cell repertoires in COVID-19. Recruits, aged 18 to 89 years, lived in 20 to 30 US areas. Assignment of participants to cohorts was predicated upon participant-reported clinical history. Germline V gene data show CDR1 as SGHKS and CDR2 as YYEKEE (reference sequence). The CDR3 contains 17 residues. V gave up 0 bases and J gave up 3 bases; unmatched junction bases: 9. In the source study's methods: Amplified reference gene primers provided the basis for estimating nucleated cell counts. Assay: immunoSEQ multiplex PCR; the TCRdb copy retains only in-frame clones and omits some. The V and J calls and clone size are taken from that table; D and trimming were inferred from the DNA. The data show 200,000 to 300,000 clones, around 85% seen once.

The J gene is TRBJ2-7, the V gene TRBV5-5, with TRBD1 identical over 10 bases. The TCR originated in a woman between 40 and 55 years old with acute COVID-19. The specimen was PBMCs or T cells enriched from blood (not recorded which). The CDR3 bases are TGTGCCAGCAGCTTGGGGATCGACAGGGGGCTTCTCTACGAGCAGTACTTC. This encodes CASSLGIDRGLLYEQYF.